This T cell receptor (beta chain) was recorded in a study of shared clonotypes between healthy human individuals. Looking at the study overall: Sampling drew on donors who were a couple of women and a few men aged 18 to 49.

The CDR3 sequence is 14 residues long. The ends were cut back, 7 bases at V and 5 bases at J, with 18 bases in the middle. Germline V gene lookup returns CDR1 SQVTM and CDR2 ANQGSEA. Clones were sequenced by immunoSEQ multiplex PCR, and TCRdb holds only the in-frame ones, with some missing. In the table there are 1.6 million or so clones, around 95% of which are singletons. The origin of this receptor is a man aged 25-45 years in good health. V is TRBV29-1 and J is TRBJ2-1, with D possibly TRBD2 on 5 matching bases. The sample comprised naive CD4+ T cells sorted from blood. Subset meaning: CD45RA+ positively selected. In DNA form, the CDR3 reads TGCAGCGCCCTGGGAGTTACCCACCACAATGAGCAGTTCTTC. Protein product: CSALGVTHHNEQFF.